This is a list of T cell receptor beta chains from one sample in a study of cytomegalovirus exposure and HLA in healthy donors. Clones were read by immunoSEQ multiplex PCR, and TCRdb kept only the in-frame ones, dropping some. The data show 95,000 to 150,000 clones, around 86% seen once. Specimen: PBMCs. Source of these receptors: a man younger than 40 in good health and CMV-seronegative. The conserved cysteine and the conserved F or W are not part of the CDR3 here. D genes are given only for firm matches. Clone size is shown for a subset of rows, as once, few, many or a class of expanded clone.

v_call	j_call	clone_size	d_call	cdr3_aa
TRBV9	TRBJ2-1	.	.	ASSASGGLNEQF
TRBV5-6	TRBJ1-1	.	.	ASSLGAAAEAF
TRBV7-9	TRBJ1-1	.	TRBD1	ASSFGTGNAEAF
TRBV6-4	TRBJ2-3	.	.	ASSLTSTDTQY
TRBV4-3	TRBJ1-3	.	.	ASSQDSGGSGNTIY
TRBV7-9	TRBJ1-1	.	.	ASSFSPGQGNTEAF
TRBV18	TRBJ1-6	.	.	ASSQGQAENSPLH
TRBV5-1	TRBJ2-3	.	TRBD2	ASSSGRLAQNGADTQY
TRBV10-3	TRBJ2-1	few	.	AISARDEQF
TRBV9	TRBJ2-5	.	TRBD1	ASSLGQAIQETQY
TRBV27	TRBJ2-7	.	.	ASSPRRDIAYEQY
TRBV18	TRBJ1-6	.	.	ASSASQDITIPLH
TRBV6-6	TRBJ2-1	.	TRBD2	ASSPVGAGDYNEQF
TRBV5-6	TRBJ2-5	.	.	ASSGGTRGTQY
TRBV7-9	TRBJ1-6	few	.	ASSLDQGSSPLH
TRBV14	TRBJ2-7	few	.	ASSQAPQGPSSYEQY
TRBV28	TRBJ2-7	.	TRBD2	ASSDLAGGPLQRQY
TRBV6-1	TRBJ2-7	.	TRBD1	ASSQPGQGSYEQY
TRBV28	TRBJ2-1	.	.	ASSSLTGVGEEQF
TRBV6-5	TRBJ2-6	.	.	ASSPPGANGLT
TRBV29-1	TRBJ1-1	.	TRBD1	SLGTGDTEAF
TRBV5-1	TRBJ2-2	.	.	ASSSTSRKNTGELF
TRBV6-4	TRBJ2-1	few	.	ASSTEGGHNEQF
TRBV6-4	TRBJ2-3	.	TRBD2	ASTETSGGTDTQY
TRBV5-1	TRBJ2-3	.	.	ASSPEQGTDTQY
TRBV5-4	TRBJ2-2	.	TRBD1	ASSRQGARNGELF
TRBV5-4	TRBJ2-1	.	.	ASGYLGGAYNEQF
TRBV10-3	TRBJ2-3	.	.	AISVELADTQY
TRBV6-1	TRBJ1-2	.	TRBD1	ASRSDRGRGGGYT
TRBV18	TRBJ1-5	.	TRBD1	ASSEDRGKSQPQH
TRBV7-6	TRBJ1-6	few	.	ASSLGRNSPLH
TRBV6-1	TRBJ2-6	.	.	ASRQSSGANGLT
TRBV9	TRBJ2-7	.	.	ASSVDGGRSTYEQY
TRBV5-1	TRBJ2-7	.	.	ASSLAKGYEQY
TRBV5-4	TRBJ2-5	.	.	ASSSRGETQY
TRBV9	TRBJ2-7	.	TRBD1	ASSEGAGYEQY
TRBV28	TRBJ2-5	.	.	ASSSWGGEETQY
TRBV28	TRBJ1-4	.	.	ASSRGNEKLF
TRBV5-5	TRBJ2-2	.	.	ASRYQGPGELF
TRBV7-4	TRBJ1-6	.	TRBD1	ASSSRDRGDDNSPLH
TRBV11-2	TRBJ1-2	.	.	ASSLDEGYGYT
TRBV5-5	TRBJ2-7	.	TRBD1	ASSLATGGGYEQY
TRBV4-3	TRBJ2-7	.	.	ASSQGQGSPNEQY
TRBV10-3	TRBJ2-3	few	TRBD2	ARTGGTQY
TRBV7-9	TRBJ2-1	.	TRBD2	ASSPGTSGYNEQF
TRBV5-1	TRBJ2-3	.	.	ASSAGISSTDTQY
TRBV6-5	TRBJ1-3	.	TRBD1	ASSRQGWSGNTIY
TRBV6-5	TRBJ2-2	.	.	ASSYSRGGTGELF
TRBV7-9	TRBJ2-3	.	TRBD1	ASSMDRDRGFPTQY
TRBV2	.	.	.	ASSVERYEQY
TRBV30	TRBJ2-3	.	TRBD2	AWSPAGGFGDTQY
TRBV28	TRBJ1-1	.	TRBD1	ASSLTGVKSNTEAF